One sample yielded the 20 T cell receptor beta chains listed below, sequenced in a study of T cell responses to AZD1222 COVID-19 vaccine. Data came from immunoSEQ multiplex PCR; TCRdb stores just in-frame clones and leaves some out. The repertoire consists of some 150,000 clones, with just over 90% occurring once and the leading ten covering around 4.5%. Here the sequenced sample was peripheral blood, taken on day 0 of MenACWY control vaccination. The receptors shown here come from an adult in good health.

This chain uses TRBV4-3 with TRBJ2-1; TRBD1 aligns across 8 bases. Per the germline V gene, CDR1 is LGHNA and CDR2 is YSLEER. This CDR3 is built from 15 residues. The V segment lost 0 bases and the J segment 5 bases; nucleotides outside the gene matches: 3. The CDR3 region is CASSQDRGLDNEQFF. The CDR3, as DNA: TGCGCCAGCAGCCAAGACAGGGGGCTAGACAATGAGCAGTTCTTC.

This clone was seen a single time. This rearrangement joins TRBV19 to TRBJ2-1; 11 bases fit TRBD2. The CDR3 extends over 16 amino acids. The V gene's germline CDR1 is LNHDA and CDR2 SQIVND (reference sequence). J gave up 4 bases and V 3 bases, and 5 bases lay outside the gene matches. The CDR3 sequence is CASSIIAGGIYNEQFF. DNA of the CDR3: TGTGCCAGTAGTATCATAGCGGGAGGGATATACAATGAGCAGTTCTTC.

This chain joins TRBV5-4 and TRBJ2-7; 8 nucleotides agree with TRBD1. This CDR3 comprises 13 residues. Germline V gene data show CDR1 as SGHNT and CDR2 as YYREEE (reference sequence). Germline trimming cut 3 bases from V and 3 bases from J; bases unmatched to any gene: 2. This CDR3 reads CASSWDRSYEQYF. In nucleotides, the CDR3 is TGTGCCAGCAGCTGGGACAGGAGCTACGAGCAGTACTTC.

The rearrangement links TRBV5-1 to TRBJ1-2; D not certain. Looked up from germline, CDR1 is SGHRS and CDR2 is YFSETQ. This CDR3 is built from 12 residues. The V end was cut by 4 bases, the J end by 7 bases, with 11 bases between. The CDR3 loop reads CASSLEGAGYTF. The CDR3 DNA reads TGCGCCAGCAGCCTAGAAGGTGCTGGCTACACCTTC.

The V call is TRBV20-1, the J call TRBJ1-5, with TRBD1 identical over 8 bases. V was clipped by 3 bases and J by 4 bases; unmatched bases: 5. Germline CDR1 and CDR2: DFQATT and SNEGSKA (reference sequence). The CDR3 is 14 residues long. DNA of the CDR3: TGCAGTGCTAGTTCTCGACAGGGGAATCAGCCCCAGCATTTT. Translated, it gives CSASSRQGNQPQHF.

V is TRBV15 and J is TRBJ1-5; D possibly corresponds to TRBD1 (5 bases). CDR1 and CDR2 (germline): LNHNV, YYDKDF (reference sequence). V shed 0 bases and J shed 7 bases, with 13 bases lying between them. There are 15 residues in the CDR3. The CDR3 region is CATSRDRAGDQPQHF. CDR3 DNA sequence: TGTGCCACCAGCAGAGACAGGGCGGGGGACCAGCCCCAGCATTTT.

The rearrangement uses TRBV19 and TRBJ1-2; tentatively, D is TRBD1 (5 bases). Trimming removed 8 bases at V and 14 bases at J, with 45 bases between. CDR1 and CDR2 from the germline V gene are LNHDA and SQIVND (reference sequence). CDR3 length: 20 amino acids. Here the CDR3 DNA reads TGTGCCAGTGCCGTTAGCCGAGCTAAAGGAGGTCCCGGGGACGGCCGTTCTAAGACCTTC. Its translation: CASAVSRAKGGPGDGRSKTF.

This clone was seen only once. The chain couples TRBV25-1 to TRBJ2-7; TRBD1 matches at 7 bases. The germline V gene has CDR1 MGHDK and CDR2 SYGVNS. The CDR3 is 15 residues long. With 2 bases clipped from V and 2 bases from J, the junction kept 6 bases outside the gene matches. The CDR3 reads CASSEDRVLPYEQYF. The CDR3 DNA reads TGTGCCAGCAGTGAAGACAGGGTCTTGCCCTACGAGCAGTACTTC.

The V and J genes are TRBV3-1 (or the pseudogene TRBV3-2) and TRBJ2-3; D possibly corresponds to TRBD2 (6 bases). Germline V lookup: CDR1 LGHDT, CDR2 YNNKEL (reference sequence). The V end was cut by 1 base, the J end by 0 bases, with 11 bases between. This CDR3 comprises 16 residues. The CDR3 coding sequence is TGTGCCAGCAGCCAAGCGGACTACCTGAGCACAGATACGCAGTATTTT. It specifies CASSQADYLSTDTQYF.

The table lists this clone with a count of one. The chain recombines TRBV6-5 with TRBJ2-3, with D possibly called TRBD1 or TRBD2 (5 bases each). The CDR3 runs to 14 residues. Germline CDR1 is MNHEY and CDR2 is SVGAGI. V was pared by 2 bases and J by 3 bases, with 9 bases between. The CDR3 nucleotides are TGTGCCAGCAGTTACGGGGGAAAGACAGATACGCAGTATTTT. It translates to CASSYGGKTDTQYF.

The genes are TRBV10-1 and TRBJ2-1, with 9 bases lining up with TRBD2. Germline loops: CDR1 WNHNN, CDR2 SYGVQD (reference sequence). V trimming: 3 bases; J trimming: 0 bases; junction bases outside the gene matches: 6. The CDR3 loop spans 17 amino acids. The CDR3 is CASSDPASGASYNEQFF. The CDR3 nucleotides are TGCGCCAGCAGTGATCCGGCTAGCGGGGCCTCCTACAATGAGCAGTTCTTC.

The chain uses TRBV9 and TRBJ1-2; 12 bases match TRBD1. This CDR3 spans 18 amino acids. V dropped 0 bases and J dropped 6; count of bases not matched to a gene: 12. CDR1 and CDR2 from the germline V gene are SGDLS and YYNGEE. The CDR3 sequence is CASSVVVPGQGARDGYTF. The CDR3 region has the DNA TGTGCCAGCAGCGTAGTTGTTCCGGGACAGGGGGCGCGGGATGGCTACACCTTC.

V gene TRBV7-8 combines with J gene TRBJ1-5; D ambiguous. The CDR3 extends over 12 amino acids. The germline CDR1 and CDR2 sequences are SGHVS and FQNEAQ. Between the trimmed V and J ends, which lost 3 bases and 3 bases, there was a span of 3 bases. The CDR3 DNA is TGTGCCAGCAGCTTGGCCAATCAGCCCCAGCATTTT. The encoded protein is CASSLANQPQHF.

This clone is a singleton in its sample. V is TRBV6-1 and J is TRBJ1-6; no clear D gene. Trimming stripped 6 bases from V and 14 bases from J, with 14 bases between. Germline-derived CDR1 and CDR2 are MNHNS and SASEGT. This CDR3 has 12 amino acids. The CDR3 protein is CASSFGGSTLHF. CDR3 nucleotide sequence: TGTGCCAGCAGCTTTGGAGGGTCCACCCTCCACTTT.

The chain joins TRBV7-2 to TRBJ2-2, with D perhaps matching TRBD1 or TRBD2 (6 bases each). Deletions cut 4 bases from V and 2 bases from J, with 14 bases between. Germline CDR1 reads SGHTA; CDR2 reads FQGNSA. CDR3 length equals 16 residues. The CDR3 sequence: CASSSMGGLNTGELFF. The CDR3 coding sequence is TGTGCCAGCAGCTCAATGGGGGGCCTCAACACCGGGGAGCTGTTTTTT.

The chain is built from TRBV24-1 and TRBJ2-6; D might be TRBD1 or TRBD2, each matching 5 bases. Germline V gene data show CDR1 as KGHDR and CDR2 as SFDVKD. Trimming left V 8 bases short and J 9 bases short, with 13 bases between. This CDR3 is 13 amino acids long. The CDR3 region is CATTLGPGNVLTF. CDR3 DNA sequence: TGTGCCACCACCCTGGGACCCGGCAACGTCCTGACTTTC.

The chain couples TRBV3-1 (or the pseudogene TRBV3-2) to TRBJ2-7; TRBD2 might be the D (5 bases). The V end was cut by 4 bases, the J end by 3 bases, with 10 bases between. The length of the CDR3 is 13 residues. Germline V lookup: CDR1 LGHDT, CDR2 YNNKEL (reference sequence). CDR3 loop: CASSPHRGYEQYF. For the CDR3, the DNA is TGTGCCAGCAGCCCTCACCGGGGCTACGAGCAGTACTTC.

The genes are TRBV2 and TRBJ1-2; D is unclear. This CDR3 is built from 12 residues. Germline V gene sequence: CDR1 SNHLY, CDR2 FYNNEI. Trimming pared 4 bases from V and 7 bases from J, leaving 10 bases between. The CDR3 bases are TGTGCCAGCAGTGGCCCTCTGAGTGGCTACACCTTC. Translated: CASSGPLSGYTF.

The chain links TRBV2 to TRBJ2-2, with D possibly matching TRBD1 (6 bases). V was cut by 6 bases and J by 0 bases, with 11 bases left in between. The CDR3 consists of 15 residues. Germline V lookup: CDR1 SNHLY, CDR2 FYNNEI. The CDR3 region is CASRRTVANTGELFF. CDR3 coding DNA: TGTGCCAGCAGGCGGACAGTCGCGAACACCGGGGAGCTGTTTTTT. Drawing the rest from reference TRBV2 and TRBJ2-2, the complete variable domain is EPEVTQTPSHQVTQMGQEVILRCVPISNHLYFYWYRQILGQKVEFLVSFYNNEISEKSEIFDDQFSVERPDGSNFTLKIRSTKLEDSAMYFCASRRTVANTGELFFGEGSRLTVL.

The genes are TRBV19 and TRBJ1-5; D possibly corresponds to TRBD1 (5 bases). Germline V lookup: CDR1 LNHDA, CDR2 SQIVND (reference sequence). The V end was cut by 6 bases, the J end by 4 bases, with 16 bases between. CDR3 length: 15 amino acids. CDR3: CASRSRRGPNQPQHF. In DNA, the CDR3 is TGTGCCAGTAGGTCGCGGCGGGGCCCTAATCAGCCCCAGCATTTT.